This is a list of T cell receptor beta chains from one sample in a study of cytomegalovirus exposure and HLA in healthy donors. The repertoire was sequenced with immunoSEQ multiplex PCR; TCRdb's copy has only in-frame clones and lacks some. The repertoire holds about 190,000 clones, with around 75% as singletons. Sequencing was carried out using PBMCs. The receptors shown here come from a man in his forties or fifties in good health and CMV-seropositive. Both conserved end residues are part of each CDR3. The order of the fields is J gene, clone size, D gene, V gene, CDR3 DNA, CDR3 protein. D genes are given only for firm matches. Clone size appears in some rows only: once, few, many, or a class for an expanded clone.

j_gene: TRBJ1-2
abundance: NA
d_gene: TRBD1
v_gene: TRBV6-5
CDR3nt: TGTGCCAGCAGACCGGGACAGGCCTATGGCTACACCTTC
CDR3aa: CASRPGQAYGYTF

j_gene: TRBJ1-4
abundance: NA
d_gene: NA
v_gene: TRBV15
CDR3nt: TGTGCCACCAGCAGAGATCAGCGATCGGGAGCAACTAATGAAAAACTGTTTTTT
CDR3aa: CATSRDQRSGATNEKLFF

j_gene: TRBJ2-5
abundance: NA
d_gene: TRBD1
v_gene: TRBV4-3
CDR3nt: TGCGCCAGCAGCCAAGTTATGGACAGGGAAAAAGAGACCCAGTACTTC
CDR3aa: CASSQVMDREKETQYF

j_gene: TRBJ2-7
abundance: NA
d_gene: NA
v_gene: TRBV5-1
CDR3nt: TGCGCCAGCAGCTTAGAAGGGGCCGAGCAGTACTTC
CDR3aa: CASSLEGAEQYF

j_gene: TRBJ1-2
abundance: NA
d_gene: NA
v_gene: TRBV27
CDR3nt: TGTGCCAGCAGTTGGACCCAGACAGGAAACTATGGCTACACCTTC
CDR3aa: CASSWTQTGNYGYTF

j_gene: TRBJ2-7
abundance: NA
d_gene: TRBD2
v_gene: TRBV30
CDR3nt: TGTGCCTGGGGTAGCGGGGGTCTCTCCTACGAGCAGTACTTC
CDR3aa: CAWGSGGLSYEQYF

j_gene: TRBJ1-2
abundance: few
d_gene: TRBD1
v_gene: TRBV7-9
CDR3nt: TGTGCCAGCAGCTCGCAGGGGGCTGGGGGCTACACCTTC
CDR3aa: CASSSQGAGGYTF

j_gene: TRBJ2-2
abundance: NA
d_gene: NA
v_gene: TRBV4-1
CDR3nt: TGCGCCAGCAGCCAAGATCACGGGGAGCTGTTTTTT
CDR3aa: CASSQDHGELFF

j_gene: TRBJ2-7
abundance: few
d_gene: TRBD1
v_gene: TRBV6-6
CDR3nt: TGTGCCAGCAGGCCGGGACAGGGAAACTACGAGCAGTACTTC
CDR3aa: CASRPGQGNYEQYF

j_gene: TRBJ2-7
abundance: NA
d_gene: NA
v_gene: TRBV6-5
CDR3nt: TGTGCCAGCAGTTACCCCGGTTTGGACGAGCAGTACTTC
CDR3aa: CASSYPGLDEQYF

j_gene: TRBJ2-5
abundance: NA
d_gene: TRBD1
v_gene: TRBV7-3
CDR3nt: TGTGCCAGCAGCGTTCAGGGACAGAGGACCCAGTACTTC
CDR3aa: CASSVQGQRTQYF

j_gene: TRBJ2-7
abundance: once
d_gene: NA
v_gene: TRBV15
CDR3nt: TGTGCCACCAGCAGAGATAGAGTGTCCGGCGAGCAGTACTTC
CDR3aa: CATSRDRVSGEQYF

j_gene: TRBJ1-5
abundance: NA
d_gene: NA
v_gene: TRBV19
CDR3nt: TGTGCCAGTAGCGGAACAGGGTTTCGCAATCAGCCCCAGCATTTT
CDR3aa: CASSGTGFRNQPQHF

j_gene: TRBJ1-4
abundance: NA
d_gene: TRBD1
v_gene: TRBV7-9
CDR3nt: TGTGCCAGCAGTCCCGGGACAGGGCCTAATGAAAAACTGTTTTTT
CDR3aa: CASSPGTGPNEKLFF

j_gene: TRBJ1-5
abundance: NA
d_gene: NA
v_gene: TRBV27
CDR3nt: TGTGCCAGCAGTTTAATCGTATACTCTAGCAATCAGCCCCAGCATTTT
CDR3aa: CASSLIVYSSNQPQHF